The table lists the clone carrying this TCR beta chain with a count of one. CDR1 is SGHVS, CDR2 FQNEAQ, per germline. The CDR3 consists of 17 residues. The junction had 13 bases not matched to a gene; V was cut back by 2 bases and J by 6 bases. These data are taken from a study of blood T cell repertoires in COVID-19. Study background: Samples of COVID-19 (acute and convalescent) were obtained from the United States, Italy and Spain. T cells, B-cell-depleted T cells, or PBMCs provided the cDNA or gDNA that served as material.

Study processing details: It was from reference gene primer amplification that nucleated cell counts were estimated. This table comes from immunoSEQ multiplex PCR, and its TCRdb copy is limited to in-frame clones, with some not included. That table gives V, J and clone size, and the DNA gave D and trimming. The table has some 200,000 clones, approximately 84% seen once. The genes are TRBV7-8 and TRBJ2-1, with 7 positions matching TRBD2. The sequenced sample was peripheral blood. This sequence was found in a human donor with acute or convalescent COVID-19. The donor label of this sample is uncertain. In DNA form, the CDR3 reads TGTGCCAGCAGCTTATCCTGGGCGGGAGCTGAGAGCAATGAGCAGTTCTTC. It encodes CASSLSWAGAESNEQFF.